The clone carrying this T cell receptor beta chain was seen a handful of times. The antigen is not known. TCRdb used MiXCR to reprocess the RACE reads, holding one entry per CDR3 protein. The table lists more than 250,000 distinct CDR3 sequences, approximately 8.4% of them singletons. This record comes from a study of human T cells and chemical hapten exposure. The overall study: Sensitization involved placing 2% DPC onto a 2 cm by 2 cm region of upper inner arm skin. Across its approximately 23 weeks, the study gave patients weekly diphenylcyclopropenone doses to the scalp.

Time point given: pre-sensitization, week 0. Treatment indicated: therapeutic diphenylcyclopropenone sensitization with weekly scalp DPC. The CDR3 has 15 residues. V dropped 6 bases and J dropped 0; count of bases not matched to a gene: 7. General study findings and limits: The immune response of these alopecia patients might not match healthy individuals'.

This sample comprised whole blood, obtained in connection with sensitization to the hapten diphenylcyclopropenone (DPC). This chain joins TRBV12-3 or TRBV12-4 and TRBJ1-1, with 7 bases aligning to TRBD1. This sequence originates from a middle-aged woman with alopecia areata. Some clones in this sample may be carry-over from other donors' samples. CDR3 protein: CASRQGGTVNTEAFF. The DNA for the CDR3 is TGTGCCAGCAGACAAGGCGGGACAGTGAACACTGAAGCTTTCTTT.